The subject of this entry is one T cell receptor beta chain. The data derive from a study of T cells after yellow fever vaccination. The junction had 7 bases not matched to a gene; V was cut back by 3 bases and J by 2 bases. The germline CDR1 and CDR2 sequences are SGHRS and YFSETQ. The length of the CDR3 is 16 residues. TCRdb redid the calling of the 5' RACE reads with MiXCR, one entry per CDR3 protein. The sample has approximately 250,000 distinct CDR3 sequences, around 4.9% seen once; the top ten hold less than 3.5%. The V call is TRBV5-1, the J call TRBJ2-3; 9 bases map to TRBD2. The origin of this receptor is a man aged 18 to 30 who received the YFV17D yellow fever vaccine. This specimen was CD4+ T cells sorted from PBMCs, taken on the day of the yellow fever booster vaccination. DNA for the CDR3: TGCGCCAGCAGCTCTGAAAGCGGGGGGTACACAGATACGCAGTATTTT. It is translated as CASSSESGGYTDTQYF.